This entry is about one T cell receptor beta chain. What it binds is unknown. CDR3 length equals 19 residues. V lost 5 bases, J lost 0 bases, and 23 bases lay in between. Per the germline V gene, CDR1 is LGHNA and CDR2 is YNFKEQ. The sample belongs to a study of response to subunit inactivated influenza vaccine. Whole-study results and caveats: Authors suggested each seasonal flu vaccination may recruit only limited numbers of new T cells.

One entry per CDR3 protein results from TCRdb running MiXCR on the RT-PCR reads. The sample carries approximately 680,000 distinct CDR3 sequences, roughly 14% recorded once. The input for sequencing was PBMCs from blood, taken about 11 days after vaccination. The source of this sequence is a man aged 50 to 60 who received an inactivated influenza vaccine. This chain connects TRBV4-2 to TRBJ2-1; D assignment may be TRBD1 or TRBD2 (8 bases each). Here the CDR3 reads CASSTGQAAGAYSYNEQFF. CDR3 DNA: TGTGCCAGCAGCACGGGACAGGCAGCGGGGGCCTACTCCTACAATGAGCAGTTCTTC.